This T cell receptor beta chain derives from a study of early T cells in non-severe SARS-CoV-2 infection. Study in general: The input, bulk RNA from unsorted whole blood, was sequenced, and chains were unpaired. Whole-study findings and limits: Anti-spike CD8 specificities were favored by VDJdb matching, whose results missed private and CD4 specificities.

Details on this clonotype: Its matching antigen is unknown.

Individual cDNA molecules received unique molecular identifiers. One entry per CDR3 protein results from TCRdb running MiXCR on the 5' RACE reads. The sample contains 55,000 to 80,000 distinct CDR3 sequences, 9.5% to 13% of which appear only once. The CDR3 runs 14 residues. CDR1 SGHNT and CDR2 YENEEA come from the germline V gene. Trimming shortened V by 3 bases and J by 2 bases, and 7 bases separated the two germline ends. The sequenced sample was whole blood. The chain employs TRBV11-3 and TRBJ2-2, with unresolved D. This sequence originates from an adult who was a healthcare worker with PCR-confirmed SARS-CoV-2 infection or an uninfected control (not recorded which). CDR3 residues: CASSLVTNTGELFF. CDR3 coding DNA: TGTGCCAGCAGCTTGGTTACTAACACCGGGGAGCTGTTTTTT.